The rows below give T cell receptor beta chains drawn from one sample of a study of regulatory and conventional T cells in breast cancer. TCRdb ran MiXCR on the PCR reads and lists one entry per CDR3 protein. This table has approximately 9,600 distinct CDR3 sequences, roughly a third appearing once. Sequenced input: conventional T cells from blood. The receptors stem from a male donor in good health. Each CDR3 is given with its conserved first and last residue. A D gene is named only where the DNA matches it firmly. Rows give clone size only sometimes, using once, few, many, or a class for an expanded clone.

clone size	D gene	V gene	J gene	CDR3 protein	CDR3 DNA
medium-sized	NA	TRBV7-9	TRBJ1-2	CASSLARGQSYGYTF	TGTGCCAGCAGCTTAGCGAGAGGGCAGAGCTATGGCTACACCTTC
NA	NA	TRBV7-9	TRBJ2-3	CASSSSNRGLLTDTQYF	TGTGCCAGCAGCTCCAGTAATCGGGGGCTCCTCACAGATACGCAGTATTTT
NA	TRBD1	TRBV12-3/TRBV12-4	TRBJ2-1	CASSLDRGVDEQFF	TGTGCCAGCAGTTTGGACAGGGGGGTCGATGAGCAGTTCTTC
few	NA	TRBV12-3/TRBV12-4	TRBJ1-1	CASSFIYTEAFF	TGTGCCAGCAGCTTCATATACACTGAAGCTTTCTTT
few	NA	TRBV7-9	TRBJ1-6	CASSSAGRPYPHNSPLHF	TGTGCCAGCAGCTCCGCGGGGAGGCCGTACCCGCATAATTCACCCCTCCACTTT
few	TRBD2	TRBV4-2	TRBJ2-3	CASSQDSGTSGFTDTQYF	TGTGCCAGCAGCCAAGACTCCGGAACTAGCGGCTTCACAGATACGCAGTATTTT
NA	TRBD1	TRBV7-9	TRBJ2-7	CASSGQGIGDEQYF	TGTGCCAGCAGCGGACAGGGGATCGGTGACGAGCAGTACTTC
NA	NA	TRBV5-1	TRBJ1-1	CASSPAQDMAFF	TGCGCCAGCAGTCCCGCGCAGGATATGGCTTTCTTT
NA	TRBD1	TRBV27	TRBJ1-1	CASSLRDSPYTEAFF	TGTGCCAGCAGTCTAAGGGACAGCCCGTACACTGAAGCTTTCTTT
medium-sized	NA	TRBV19	TRBJ2-4	CASTHGESTYKNIQYF	TGTGCCAGTACCCACGGGGAGAGTACCTACAAAAACATTCAGTACTTC
NA	NA	TRBV20-1	TRBJ2-7	CSARAPKGYYEQYF	TGCAGTGCTCGTGCCCCGAAGGGGTACTACGAGCAGTACTTC
NA	TRBD1	TRBV12-3/TRBV12-4	TRBJ1-5	CASSGDRANQPQHF	TGTGCCAGCAGCGGGGACAGGGCTAATCAGCCCCAGCATTTT
NA	TRBD2	TRBV7-2	TRBJ2-7	CASSLTSGGAYEQYF	TGTGCCAGCAGCTTGACTAGCGGGGGAGCCTACGAGCAGTACTTC
medium-sized	NA	TRBV7-9	TRBJ1-1	CASSRQGTEAFF	TGTGCCAGCAGCCGTCAAGGCACTGAAGCTTTCTTT
few	NA	TRBV6-6	TRBJ2-3	CASSRAMAPDTQYF	TGTGCCAGCAGTCGGGCCATGGCCCCTGATACGCAGTATTTT
NA	TRBD1	TRBV5-1	TRBJ2-5	CASSQGARETQYF	TGCGCCAGCAGTCAGGGGGCCAGAGAGACCCAGTACTTC
large	NA	TRBV6-1	TRBJ2-7	CASSEGGYEQYF	TGTGCCAGCAGCGAAGGGGGCTACGAGCAGTACTTC
NA	NA	TRBV24-1	TRBJ1-2	CATSALGGYTF	TGTGCCACCAGTGCCCTGGGGGGCTACACCTTC
NA	NA	TRBV14	TRBJ1-4	CASSRRLIATNEKLFF	TGTGCCAGCAGCCGAAGACTCATTGCAACTAATGAAAAACTGTTTTTT
NA	TRBD1	TRBV28	TRBJ1-1	CASRPGGRAEAFF	TGTGCCAGCAGACCAGGGGGCAGGGCTGAAGCTTTCTTT
NA	TRBD2	TRBV7-8	TRBJ2-5	CASSSGLAGAETQYF	TGTGCCAGCAGCTCGGGACTAGCGGGGGCGGAGACCCAGTACTTC
medium-sized	TRBD1	TRBV19	TRBJ1-1	CASKRQGLGGTEAFF	TGTGCCAGTAAAAGACAGGGACTAGGAGGCACTGAAGCTTTCTTT
medium-sized	TRBD1	TRBV6-5	TRBJ1-2	CASRRAGTDYGYTF	TGTGCCAGCAGGCGCGCCGGGACAGACTATGGCTACACCTTC
few	TRBD2	TRBV20-1	TRBJ2-1	CIGTRSYNEQFF	TGCATTGGGACTAGATCGTACAATGAGCAGTTCTTC
NA	NA	TRBV2	TRBJ1-5	CASMLGDWSNQPQHF	TGTGCCAGCATGCTAGGGGATTGGAGCAATCAGCCCCAGCATTTT
few	NA	TRBV5-1	TRBJ2-3	CASRRQPTSTDTQYF	TGCGCCAGCAGAAGACAACCGACTAGCACAGATACGCAGTATTTT
few	NA	TRBV7-2	TRBJ1-2	CASSLVRRVLPGYTF	TGTGCCAGCAGCTTAGTGCGCAGGGTCCTACCTGGCTACACCTTC
few	NA	TRBV6-2/TRBV6-3	TRBJ1-5	CATAWTGNQPQHF	TGTGCCACAGCTTGGACAGGCAATCAGCCCCAGCATTTT
few	NA	TRBV4-3	TRBJ2-5	CASSQRSGQETQYF	TGCGCCAGCAGCCAACGGAGTGGTCAAGAGACCCAGTACTTC
NA	NA	TRBV5-1	TRBJ1-1	CASRPSYRSAEAFF	TGCGCCAGCAGGCCGTCCTACCGGTCGGCTGAAGCTTTCTTT
NA	NA	TRBV5-5	TRBJ1-5	CPSSPVDQPQHF	TGTCCCAGCAGTCCGGTTGATCAGCCCCAGCATTTT
many	NA	TRBV12-3/TRBV12-4	TRBJ2-1	CASSLRGGGEQFF	TGTGCCAGCAGTTTGAGGGGTGGAGGTGAGCAGTTCTTC
medium-sized	TRBD1	TRBV10-3	TRBJ2-7	CAIGESGQGKQYF	TGTGCCATCGGGGAGTCGGGACAGGGCAAACAGTACTTC
many	NA	TRBV7-2	TRBJ1-1	CASSSQPFLTEAFF	TGTGCCAGCAGCTCACAGCCATTTCTCACTGAAGCTTTCTTT
NA	NA	TRBV5-1	TRBJ2-5	CASSRRGNQGGETQYF	TGCGCCAGCAGCCGTCGTGGGAACCAGGGGGGAGAGACCCAGTACTTC
NA	TRBD1	TRBV7-6	TRBJ2-2	CASSLEQGGTGELFF	TGTGCCAGCAGCTTAGAACAGGGGGGCACCGGGGAGCTGTTTTTT
few	NA	TRBV5-1	TRBJ1-4	CASSSDTGKLFF	TGCGCCAGCAGTTCCGACACCGGAAAACTGTTTTTT
NA	TRBD1	TRBV15	TRBJ1-4	CVTSRGRQGESEKLFF	TGTGTCACCAGCAGAGGCAGACAGGGTGAATCGGAAAAACTGTTTTTT
few	TRBD1	TRBV7-2	TRBJ1-4	CASSSRTGSNEKLFF	TGTGCCAGCAGCTCTAGGACAGGGAGTAATGAAAAACTGTTTTTT
few	TRBD1	TRBV5-8	TRBJ2-7	CASRWAGTGGPYEQYF	TGTGCCAGCAGGTGGGCCGGGACAGGGGGGCCCTACGAGCAGTACTTC
many	NA	TRBV2	TRBJ1-1	CASSADGNWGTEAFF	TGTGCCAGCAGTGCGGACGGAAATTGGGGCACTGAAGCTTTCTTT
NA	TRBD2	TRBV5-5	TRBJ2-3	CASSFELKKTSGVTDTQYF	TGTGCCAGCAGCTTCGAACTCAAGAAGACTAGCGGGGTCACAGATACGCAGTATTTT
NA	NA	TRBV30	TRBJ1-6	CAWSEGNNSPLHF	TGTGCCTGGTCAGAGGGGAATAATTCACCCCTCCACTTT
NA	TRBD1	TRBV12-3/TRBV12-4	TRBJ1-5	CASSLFPRTGTGPTDSNQPQRF	TGTGCCAGCAGTTTATTCCCCCGAACCGGGACAGGTCCGACTGATAGCAATCAGCCCCAGCGTTTT
NA	NA	TRBV7-2	TRBJ2-5	CASSLKGETQYF	TGTGCCAGCAGCTTAAAGGGGGAGACCCAGTACTTC
NA	TRBD1	TRBV20-1	TRBJ1-5	CSAQTGARPQHF	TGCAGTGCTCAGACAGGGGCCAGGCCCCAGCATTTT
medium-sized	TRBD2	TRBV3-1	TRBJ2-2	CASSHWTSGGPNTGELFF	TGTGCCAGCAGCCACTGGACTAGCGGGGGGCCGAACACCGGGGAGCTGTTTTTT
medium-sized	NA	TRBV5-1	TRBJ2-1	CASSLVALGSYNEQFF	TGCGCCAGCAGCCTTGTGGCCTTAGGGTCCTACAATGAGCAGTTCTTC
NA	NA	TRBV7-9	TRBJ2-2	CAIRAGQNTGGLFF	TGTGCCATCCGAGCGGGACAGAACACCGGGGGGCTGTTTTTT
medium-sized	TRBD1	TRBV7-9	TRBJ2-1	CASSSLPGQISSEQFF	TGTGCCAGCAGCTCGCTTCCGGGACAGATATCTAGTGAGCAGTTCTTC
few	NA	TRBV11-2	TRBJ1-4	CASSSPLGNEKLFF	TGTGCCAGCAGCTCCCCCTTGGGAAATGAAAAACTGTTTTTT
NA	NA	TRBV20-1	TRBJ1-2	CSAPDARRQSYGYTF	TGCAGTGCCCCGGACGCGCGGAGGCAGAGCTATGGCTACACCTTC
few	NA	TRBV7-9	TRBJ2-7	CASSPKGEQYF	TGTGCCAGCAGCCCTAAGGGAGAGCAGTACTTC
NA	NA	TRBV12-3/TRBV12-4	TRBJ1-2	CASSFRRGGGYTF	TGTGCCAGCAGTTTTCGCAGGGGAGGCGGCTACACCTTC
NA	TRBD2	TRBV5-1	TRBJ2-7	CASSDYLSGASYEQYF	TGCGCCAGCAGCGACTATCTTAGCGGGGCTTCCTACGAGCAGTACTTC
NA	TRBD2	TRBV7-2	TRBJ2-1	CASSPSGGGYNEQSF	TGTGCCAGCAGTCCGAGCGGGGGGGGATACAATGAGCAGTCCTTC